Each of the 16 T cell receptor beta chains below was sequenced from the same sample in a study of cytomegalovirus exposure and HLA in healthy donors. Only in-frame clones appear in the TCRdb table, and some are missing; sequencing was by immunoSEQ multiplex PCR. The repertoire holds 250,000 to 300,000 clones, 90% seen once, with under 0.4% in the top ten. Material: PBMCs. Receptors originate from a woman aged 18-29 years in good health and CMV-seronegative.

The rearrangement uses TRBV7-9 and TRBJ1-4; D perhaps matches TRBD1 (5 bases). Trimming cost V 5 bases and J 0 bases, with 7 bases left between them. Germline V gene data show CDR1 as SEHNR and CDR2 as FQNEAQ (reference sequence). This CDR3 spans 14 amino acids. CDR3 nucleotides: TGTGCCAGCAGCCAACAGGCAACTAATGAAAAACTGTTTTTT. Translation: CASSQQATNEKLFF. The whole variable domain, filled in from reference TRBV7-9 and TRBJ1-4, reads DTGVSQNPRHKITKRGQNVTFRCDPISEHNRLYWYRQTLGQGPEFLTYFQNEAQLEKSRLLSDRFSAERPKGSFSTLEIQRTEQGDSAMYLCASSQQATNEKLFFGSGTQLSVL.

The CDR3 region is CATGPGLHSYEQYV. CDR3 bases: TGTGCCACCGGGCCGGGACTACACTCCTACGAGCAGTACGTC. The chain employs TRBV10-3 and TRBJ2-7; 7 bases align to TRBD2. The V and J ends lost 10 bases and 0 bases, in that order; junction bases with no gene match: 9. Germline-derived CDR1 and CDR2 are ENHRY and SYGVKD. CDR3 size: 14 residues.

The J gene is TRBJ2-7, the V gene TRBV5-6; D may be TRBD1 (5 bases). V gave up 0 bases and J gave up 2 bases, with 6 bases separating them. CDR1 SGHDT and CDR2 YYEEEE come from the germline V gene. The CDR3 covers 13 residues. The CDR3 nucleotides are TGTGCCAGCAGCTTGGAAGGGGCCTACGAGCAGTACGTC. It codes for CASSLEGAYEQYV.

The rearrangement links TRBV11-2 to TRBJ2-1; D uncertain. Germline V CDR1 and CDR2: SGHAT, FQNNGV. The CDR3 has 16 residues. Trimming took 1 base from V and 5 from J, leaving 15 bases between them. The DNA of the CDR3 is TGTGCCAGCAGCTTAGGACATCGGCAGGCCGACAATGAGCAGTTCTTC. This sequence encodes CASSLGHRQADNEQFF.

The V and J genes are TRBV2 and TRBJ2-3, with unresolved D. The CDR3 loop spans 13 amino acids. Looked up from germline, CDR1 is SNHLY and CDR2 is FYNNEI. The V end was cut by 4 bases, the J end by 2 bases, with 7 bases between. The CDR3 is CASSVRHTDTQYF. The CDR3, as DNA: TGTGCCAGCAGTGTTAGACACACAGATACGCAGTATTTT.

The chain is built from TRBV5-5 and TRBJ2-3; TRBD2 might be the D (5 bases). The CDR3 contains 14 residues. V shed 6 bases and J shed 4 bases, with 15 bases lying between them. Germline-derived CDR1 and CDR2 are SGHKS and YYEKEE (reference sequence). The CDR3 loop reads CASMATKGADTQYF. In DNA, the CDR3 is TGTGCCAGCATGGCGACGAAGGGAGCAGATACGCAGTATTTT.

CDR3 in amino acids: CASSQSGTRLYEQYF. CDR3 in DNA: TGCGCCAGCAGCCAATCCGGGACAAGACTTTACGAGCAGTACTTC. The genes are TRBV5-1 and TRBJ2-7; a weak D match, TRBD1 (6 bases). V lost 4 bases, J lost 4 bases, and 18 bases lay in between. Germline V gene data show CDR1 as SGHRS and CDR2 as YFSETQ. The CDR3 is 15 amino acids.

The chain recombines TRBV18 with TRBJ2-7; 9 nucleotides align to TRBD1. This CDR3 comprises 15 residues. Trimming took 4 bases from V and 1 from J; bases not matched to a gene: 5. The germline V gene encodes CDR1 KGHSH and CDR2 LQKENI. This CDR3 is CASSRPGQGSYEQYF. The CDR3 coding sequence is TGTGCCAGCTCACGGCCGGGACAGGGATCCTACGAGCAGTACTTC. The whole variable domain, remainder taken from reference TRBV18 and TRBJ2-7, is NAGVMQNPRHLVRRRGQEARLRCSPMKGHSHVYWYRQLPEEGLKFMVYLQKENIIDESGMPKERFSAEFPKEGPSILRIQQVVRGDSAAYFCASSRPGQGSYEQYFGPGTRLTVT.

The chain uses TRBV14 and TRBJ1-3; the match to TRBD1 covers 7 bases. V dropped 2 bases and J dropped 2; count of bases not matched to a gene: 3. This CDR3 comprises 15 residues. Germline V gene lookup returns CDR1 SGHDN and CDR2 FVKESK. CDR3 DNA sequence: TGTGCCAGCAGCCAAACAGGGGTAGCTGGAAACACCATATATTTT. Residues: CASSQTGVAGNTIYF.

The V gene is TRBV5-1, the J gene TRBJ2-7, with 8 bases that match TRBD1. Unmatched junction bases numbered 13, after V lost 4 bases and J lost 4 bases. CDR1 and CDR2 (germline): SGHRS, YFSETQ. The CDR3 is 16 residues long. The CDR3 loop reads CASSGGLDRVEYEQYF. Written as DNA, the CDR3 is TGCGCCAGCAGCGGAGGCCTGGACAGGGTTGAGTACGAGCAGTACTTC.

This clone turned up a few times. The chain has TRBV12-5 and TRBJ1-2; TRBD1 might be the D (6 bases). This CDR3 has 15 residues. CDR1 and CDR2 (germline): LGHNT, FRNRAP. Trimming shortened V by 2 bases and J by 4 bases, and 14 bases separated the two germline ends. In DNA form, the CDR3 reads TGTGCTAGTGGTTTGCTTCGGGGGGCTCTCTATGGCTACACCTTC. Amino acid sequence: CASGLLRGALYGYTF.

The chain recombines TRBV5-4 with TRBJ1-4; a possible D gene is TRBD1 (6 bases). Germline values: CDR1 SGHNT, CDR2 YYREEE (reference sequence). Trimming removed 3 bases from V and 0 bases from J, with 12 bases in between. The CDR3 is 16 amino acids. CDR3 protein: CASSSTGKSTNEKLFF. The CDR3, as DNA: TGTGCCAGCAGCTCTACAGGGAAATCAACTAATGAAAAACTGTTTTTT. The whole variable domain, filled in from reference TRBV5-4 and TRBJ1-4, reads ETGVTQSPTHLIKTRGQQVTLRCSSQSGHNTVSWYQQALGQGPQFIFQYYREEENGRGNFPPRFSGLQFPNYSSELNVNALELDDSALYLCASSSTGKSTNEKLFFGSGTQLSVL.

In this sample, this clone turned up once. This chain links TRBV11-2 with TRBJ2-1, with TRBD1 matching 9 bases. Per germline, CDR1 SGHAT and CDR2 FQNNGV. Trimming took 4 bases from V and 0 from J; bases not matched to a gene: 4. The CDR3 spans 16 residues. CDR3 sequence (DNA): TGTGCCAGCAGCTCGCAGACAGGGGGCTCCTACAATGAGCAGTTCTTC. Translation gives CASSSQTGGSYNEQFF.

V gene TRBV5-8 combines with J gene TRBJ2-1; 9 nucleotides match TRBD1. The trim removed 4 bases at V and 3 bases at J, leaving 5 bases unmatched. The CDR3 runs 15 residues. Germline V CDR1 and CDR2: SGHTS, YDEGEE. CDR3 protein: CASSGDRDSYNEQFF. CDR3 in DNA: TGTGCCAGCAGCGGGGACAGGGACAGCTACAATGAGCAGTTCTTC.

CDR3 coding DNA: TGTGCCAGCAGCTTCGGCGGGGGCGGGGAGACCCAGTACTTC. Translating it yields CASSFGGGGETQYF. The chain is built from TRBV7-2 and TRBJ2-5, with D possibly being TRBD2 (7 bases). CDR3 length: 14 residues. In germline, CDR1 is SGHTA, CDR2 FQGNSA. Trimming stripped 3 bases from V and 5 bases from J, with 13 bases between. The full variable domain, rest sourced from reference TRBV7-2 and TRBJ2-5, is GAGVSQSPSNKVTEKGKDVELRCDPISGHTALYWYRQSLGQGLEFLIYFQGNSAPDKSGLPSDRFSAERTGGSVSTLTIQRTQQEDSAVYLCASSFGGGGETQYFGPGTRLLVL.

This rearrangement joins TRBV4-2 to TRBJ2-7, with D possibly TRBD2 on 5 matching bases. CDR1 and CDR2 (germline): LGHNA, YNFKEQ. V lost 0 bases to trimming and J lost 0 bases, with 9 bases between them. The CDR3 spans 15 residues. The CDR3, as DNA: TGTGCCAGCAGCCAAGAGTGGGAGAGCTCCTACGAGCAGTACGTC. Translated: CASSQEWESSYEQYV.